This T cell receptor beta chain stems from a study of T cells in Graves' hyperthyroidism and ophthalmopathy. Study findings and constraints: Among thyroid clonotypes expanded above 0.001, most also appeared in blood. Separating ophthalmopathy from stable hyperthyroidism was achieved by a 13 V-J model.

V gave up 3 bases and J gave up 5 bases, with 14 bases separating them. Per germline, CDR1 SQVTM and CDR2 ANQGSEA. The length of the CDR3 is 14 residues. Diagnostic assessment was based on clinical symptoms, serum thyroxine and TRAb, thyroid ultrasound and orbital computed tomography. RNA transcripts were the template for amplifying TCR beta CDR3 regions. The TCR CDR3 first-round RT-PCR relied on the HTBI primer set. Via MiXCR, TCRdb re-called the multiplex PCR reads, giving one row per CDR3 protein. The table has roughly 500,000 distinct CDR3 sequences, 35% to 50% seen once. Comment on this clonotype: The antigen remains undetermined.

Sequencing was done on a sample of peripheral blood or thyroid tissue (not recorded which). This clonotype was sampled from an adult woman with Graves' disease, either hyperthyroidism or ophthalmopathy (not recorded which). V is TRBV29-1 and J is TRBJ2-1; D unresolved. Here the CDR3 DNA reads TGCAGCGTTGAGCCGTCTAGGTGGAACAATGAGCAGTTCTTC. Amino acid sequence: CSVEPSRWNNEQFF.